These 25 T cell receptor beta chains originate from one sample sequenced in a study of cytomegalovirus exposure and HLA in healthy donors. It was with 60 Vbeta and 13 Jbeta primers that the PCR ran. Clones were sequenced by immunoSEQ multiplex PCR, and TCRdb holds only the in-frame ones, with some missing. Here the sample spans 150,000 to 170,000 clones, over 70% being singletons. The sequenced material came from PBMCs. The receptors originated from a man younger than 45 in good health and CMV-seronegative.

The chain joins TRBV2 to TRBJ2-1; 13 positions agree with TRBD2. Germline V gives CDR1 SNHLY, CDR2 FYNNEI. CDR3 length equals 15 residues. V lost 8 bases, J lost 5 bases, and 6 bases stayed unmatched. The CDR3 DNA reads TGTGCCAGCCTGGACGGACTAGCGGGGGACAATGAGCAGTTCTTC. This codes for CASLDGLAGDNEQFF.

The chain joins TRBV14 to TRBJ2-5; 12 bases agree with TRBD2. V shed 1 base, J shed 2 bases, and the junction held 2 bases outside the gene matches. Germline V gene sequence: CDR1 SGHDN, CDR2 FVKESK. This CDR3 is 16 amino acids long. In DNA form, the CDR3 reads TGTGCCAGCAGCCAAGTCGGACTAGCGGGGCAAGAGACCCAGTACTTC. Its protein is CASSQVGLAGQETQYF.

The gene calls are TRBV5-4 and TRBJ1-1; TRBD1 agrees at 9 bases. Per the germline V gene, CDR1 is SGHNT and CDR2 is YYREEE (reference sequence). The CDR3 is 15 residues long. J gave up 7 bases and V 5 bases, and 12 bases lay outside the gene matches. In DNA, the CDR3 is TGTGCCAGCAGTCTGGGGACAGGGTCCCACGATGAAGCTTTCTTT. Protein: CASSLGTGSHDEAFF.

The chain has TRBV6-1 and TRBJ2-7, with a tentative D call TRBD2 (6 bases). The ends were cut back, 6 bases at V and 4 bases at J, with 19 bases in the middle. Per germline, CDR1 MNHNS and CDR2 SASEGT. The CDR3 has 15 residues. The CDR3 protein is CASSSARGRSYEQYF. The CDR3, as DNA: TGTGCCAGCAGCTCCGCCCGGGGGAGATCGTACGAGCAGTACTTC.

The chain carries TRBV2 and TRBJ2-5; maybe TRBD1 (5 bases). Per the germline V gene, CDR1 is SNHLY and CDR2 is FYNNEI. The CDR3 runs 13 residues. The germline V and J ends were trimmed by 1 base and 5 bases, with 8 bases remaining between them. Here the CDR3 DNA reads TGTGCCAGCAGTGAAGTAGCAGGGGAGACCCAGTACTTC. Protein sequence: CASSEVAGETQYF.

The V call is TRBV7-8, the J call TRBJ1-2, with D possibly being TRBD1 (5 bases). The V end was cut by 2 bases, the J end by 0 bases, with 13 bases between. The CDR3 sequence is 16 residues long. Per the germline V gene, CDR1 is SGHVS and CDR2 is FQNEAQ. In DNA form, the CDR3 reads TGTGCCAGCAGCTTACGGCAGGGCCCGCCTAACTATGGCTACACCTTC. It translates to CASSLRQGPPNYGYTF.

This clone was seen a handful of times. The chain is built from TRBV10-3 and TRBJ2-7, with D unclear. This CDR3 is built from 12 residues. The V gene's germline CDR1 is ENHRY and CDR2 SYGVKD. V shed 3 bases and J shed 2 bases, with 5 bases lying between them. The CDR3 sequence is CAISEQTYEQYF. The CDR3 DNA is TGTGCCATCAGTGAACAGACCTACGAGCAGTACTTC.

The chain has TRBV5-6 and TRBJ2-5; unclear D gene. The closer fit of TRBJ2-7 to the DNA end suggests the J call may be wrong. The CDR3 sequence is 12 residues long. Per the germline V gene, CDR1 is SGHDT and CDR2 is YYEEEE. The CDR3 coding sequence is TGTGCCAGCAGCTTGGCTCGGTACGAGCAGTACTTC. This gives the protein CASSLARYEQYF.

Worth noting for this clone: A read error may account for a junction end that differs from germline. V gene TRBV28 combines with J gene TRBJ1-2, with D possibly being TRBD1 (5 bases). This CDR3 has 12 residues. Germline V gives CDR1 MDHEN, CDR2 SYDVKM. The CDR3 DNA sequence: TGCACCAGTTGCTGTGGAGGGGAAGGCTACACCTTC. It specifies CTSCCGGEGYTF.

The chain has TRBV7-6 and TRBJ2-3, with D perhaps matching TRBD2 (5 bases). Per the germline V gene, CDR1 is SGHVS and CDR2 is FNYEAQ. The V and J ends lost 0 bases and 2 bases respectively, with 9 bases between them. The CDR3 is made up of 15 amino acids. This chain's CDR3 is CASSLAEDSTDTQYF. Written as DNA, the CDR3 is TGTGCCAGCAGCTTAGCGGAGGACTCCACAGATACGCAGTATTTT.

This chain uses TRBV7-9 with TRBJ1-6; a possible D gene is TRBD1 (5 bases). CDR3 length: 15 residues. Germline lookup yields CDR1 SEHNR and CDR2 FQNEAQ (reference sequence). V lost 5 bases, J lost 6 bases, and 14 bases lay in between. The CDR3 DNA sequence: TGTGCCAGCAGCGCGCCCCAGGGAGGTAATTCACCCCTCCACTTT. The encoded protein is CASSAPQGGNSPLHF.

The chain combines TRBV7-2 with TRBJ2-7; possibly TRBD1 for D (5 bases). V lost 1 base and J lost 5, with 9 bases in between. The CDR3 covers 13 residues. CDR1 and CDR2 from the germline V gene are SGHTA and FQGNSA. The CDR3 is CASSLGAGNEQYF. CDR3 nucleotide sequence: TGTGCCAGCAGCTTAGGGGCAGGGAACGAGCAGTACTTC.

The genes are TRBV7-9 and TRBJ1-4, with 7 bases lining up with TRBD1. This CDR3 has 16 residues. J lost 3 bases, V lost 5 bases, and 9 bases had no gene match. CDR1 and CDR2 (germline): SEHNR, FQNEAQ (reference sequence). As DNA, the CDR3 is TGTGCCAGCAGCGCTCCACCAGGGACAGCTAATGAAAAACTGTTTTTT. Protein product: CASSAPPGTANEKLFF.

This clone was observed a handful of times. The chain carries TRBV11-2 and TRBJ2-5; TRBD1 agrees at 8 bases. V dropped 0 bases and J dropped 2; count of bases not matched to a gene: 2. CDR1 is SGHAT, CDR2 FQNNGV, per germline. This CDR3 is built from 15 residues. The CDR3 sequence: CASSLEQGGQETQYF. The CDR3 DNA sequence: TGTGCCAGCAGCTTAGAACAGGGGGGACAAGAGACCCAGTACTTC.

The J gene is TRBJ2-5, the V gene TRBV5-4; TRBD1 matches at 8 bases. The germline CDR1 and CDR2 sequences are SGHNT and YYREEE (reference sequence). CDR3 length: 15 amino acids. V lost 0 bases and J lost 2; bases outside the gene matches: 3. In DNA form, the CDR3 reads TGTGCCAGCAGCTTGGCAGGACAGGGTCAAGAGACCCAGTACTTC. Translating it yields CASSLAGQGQETQYF.

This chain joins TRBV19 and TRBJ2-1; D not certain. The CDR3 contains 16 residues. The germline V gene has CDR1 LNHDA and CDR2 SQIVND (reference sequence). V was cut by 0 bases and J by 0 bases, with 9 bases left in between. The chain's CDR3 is CASSIDRGFSYNEQFF. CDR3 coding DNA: TGTGCCAGTAGTATAGATCGAGGATTCTCCTACAATGAGCAGTTCTTC. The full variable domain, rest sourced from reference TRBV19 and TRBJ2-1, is DGGITQSPKYLFRKEGQNVTLSCEQNLNHDAMYWYRQDPGQGLRLIYYSQIVNDFQKGDIAEGYSVSREKKESFPLTVTSAQKNPTAFYLCASSIDRGFSYNEQFFGPGTRLTVL.

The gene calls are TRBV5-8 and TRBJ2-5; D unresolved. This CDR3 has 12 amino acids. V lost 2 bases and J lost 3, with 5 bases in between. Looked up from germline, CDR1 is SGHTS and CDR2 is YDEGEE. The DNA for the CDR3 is TGTGCCAGCAGCTTCCGCGAAGAGACCCAGTACTTC. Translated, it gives CASSFREETQYF.

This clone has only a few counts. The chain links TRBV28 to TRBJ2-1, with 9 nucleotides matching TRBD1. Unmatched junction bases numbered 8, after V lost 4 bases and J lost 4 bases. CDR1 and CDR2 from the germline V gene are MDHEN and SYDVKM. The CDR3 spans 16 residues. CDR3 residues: CASSWALDRGYNEQFF. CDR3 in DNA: TGTGCCAGCAGTTGGGCCCTCGACAGGGGGTACAATGAGCAGTTCTTC.

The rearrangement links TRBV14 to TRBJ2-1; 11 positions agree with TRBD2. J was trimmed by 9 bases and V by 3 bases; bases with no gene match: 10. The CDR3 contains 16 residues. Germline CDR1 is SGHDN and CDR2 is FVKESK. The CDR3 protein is CASSQLTSGGWGEQFF. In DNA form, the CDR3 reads TGTGCCAGCAGCCAGCTAACTAGCGGGGGCTGGGGTGAGCAGTTCTTC.

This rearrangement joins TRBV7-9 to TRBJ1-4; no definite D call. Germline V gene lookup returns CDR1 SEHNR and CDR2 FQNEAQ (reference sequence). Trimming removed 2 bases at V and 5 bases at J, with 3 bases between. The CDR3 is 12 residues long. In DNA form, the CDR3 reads TGTGCCAGCAGCTTACGGAATGAAAAACTGTTTTTT. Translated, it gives CASSLRNEKLFF.

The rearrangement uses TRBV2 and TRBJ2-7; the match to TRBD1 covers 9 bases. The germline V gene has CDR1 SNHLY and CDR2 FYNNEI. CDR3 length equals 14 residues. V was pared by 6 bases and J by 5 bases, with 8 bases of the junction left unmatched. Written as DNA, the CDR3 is TGTGCCAGCAGAGGGGACAGGGTTTCCCACGAGCAGTACTTC. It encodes CASRGDRVSHEQYF. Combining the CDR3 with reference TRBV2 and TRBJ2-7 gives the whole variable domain EPEVTQTPSHQVTQMGQEVILRCVPISNHLYFYWYRQILGQKVEFLVSFYNNEISEKSEIFDDQFSVERPDGSNFTLKIRSTKLEDSAMYFCASRGDRVSHEQYFGPGTRLTVT.

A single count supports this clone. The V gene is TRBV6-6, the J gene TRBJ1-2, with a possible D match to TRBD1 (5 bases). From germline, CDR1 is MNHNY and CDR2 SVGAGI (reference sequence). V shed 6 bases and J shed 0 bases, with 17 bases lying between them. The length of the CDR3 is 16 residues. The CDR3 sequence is CASRKEGPGPNYGYTF. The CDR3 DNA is TGTGCCAGCAGAAAGGAGGGGCCGGGCCCTAACTATGGCTACACCTTC.

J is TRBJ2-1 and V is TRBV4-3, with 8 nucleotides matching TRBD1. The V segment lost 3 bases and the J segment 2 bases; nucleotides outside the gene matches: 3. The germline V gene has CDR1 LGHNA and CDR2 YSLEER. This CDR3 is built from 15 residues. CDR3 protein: CASSHRTGTYNEQFF. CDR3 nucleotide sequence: TGCGCCAGCAGCCACCGGACAGGGACCTACAATGAGCAGTTCTTC.

The CDR3 DNA reads TGTGCCAGCAGTTACCCCCCGGGACACTCCTACAATGAGCAGTTCTTC. Protein: CASSYPPGHSYNEQFF. This chain links TRBV6-6 with TRBJ2-1, with D possibly matching TRBD1 (6 bases). Germline V CDR1 and CDR2: MNHNY, SVGAGI (reference sequence). V lost 2 bases and J 0 bases, leaving 11 bases between the germline ends. This CDR3 has 16 amino acids.

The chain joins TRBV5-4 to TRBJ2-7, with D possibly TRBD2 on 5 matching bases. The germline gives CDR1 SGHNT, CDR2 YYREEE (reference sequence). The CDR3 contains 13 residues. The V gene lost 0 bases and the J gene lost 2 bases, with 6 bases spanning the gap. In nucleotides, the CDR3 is TGTGCCAGCAGCTTGGCGGGGACCTACGAGCAGTACTTC. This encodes CASSLAGTYEQYF.